This T cell receptor beta chain appears in the sequencing data of a study of shared clonotypes between healthy human individuals. Broader study findings: Tissues were not sampled, only blood, and their repertoires likely differ. Non-shared clonotypes had lower generation probabilities than those shared by all four donors. The genetic and exposure-history diversity represented was limited by few donors.

Profiled with immunoSEQ multiplex PCR; TCRdb holds only in-frame clones, not every one. The sample carries about 2.1 million clones, 85% to 95% recorded once. CDR3 length: 15 amino acids. Between the trimmed V and J ends, which lost 0 bases and 8 bases, there was a span of 15 bases. Germline CDR1 SGDLS, CDR2 YYNGEE. As for this clone: Antigen: not known.

In the naive CD8 group, cells lacked CD45RO and were positively selected for CCR7, so terminally differentiated effector memory CD45RA+ cells were left out. The chain couples TRBV9 to TRBJ2-1; D gene unclear. This clonotype originated in a man between 18 and 35 years old in good health. Some clones in this sample may be carry-over from other donors' samples. The specimen sequenced was naive CD8+ T cells from PBMCs. The CDR3 bases are TGTGCCAGCAGCGTAGCAGTATTCCCCGCGGATGAGCAGTTCTTC. It is translated as CASSVAVFPADEQFF.